This is a list of T cell receptor beta chains from one sample in a study of blood T cell repertoires in COVID-19. Profiled with immunoSEQ multiplex PCR; TCRdb holds only in-frame clones, not every one. The profile shows over 200,000 clones, nearly 90% of them singletons. Material for sequencing was PBMCs or T cells enriched from blood (not recorded which). The source is a man aged 25-45 years who had recovered from COVID-19. Each CDR3 is given with its conserved first and last residue. The D gene is left open where the match is weak. Clone sizes are given selectively: once, few, many, or a class where the clone is expanded.

cdr3_length	d_call	clone_size	j_call	v_call	cdr3_nt	cdr3_aa
13	NA	NA	TRBJ2-7	TRBV6-2/TRBV6-3	TGTGCCAGCAGTTACCGGGGATCGGTCGAGCAGTACTTC	CASSYRGSVEQYF
15	TRBD2	NA	TRBJ2-5	TRBV3-1/TRBV3-2	TGTGCCAGCAGCCAGGGCGGGGGGTTAAGTGAGACCCAGTACTTC	CASSQGGGLSETQYF
16	NA	few	TRBJ2-3	TRBV9	TGTGCCAGCAGCGATGTACAGGGCCCTAGCACAGATACGCAGTATTTT	CASSDVQGPSTDTQYF
14	TRBD2	few	TRBJ2-1	TRBV27	TGTGCCAGCACCGGGACTACCCCAACCAATGAGCAGTTCTTC	CASTGTTPTNEQFF
16	NA	NA	TRBJ2-2	TRBV28	TGTGCCAGCAGTTTCGGAGCGTCCAGTGTAATCGGGGAGCTGTTTTTT	CASSFGASSVIGELFF
13	NA	once	TRBJ1-2	TRBV15	TGTGCCACCAGCAGAGTTGGAGGGACGGGCTACACCTTC	CATSRVGGTGYTF
13	NA	once	TRBJ2-5	TRBV18	TGTGCCAGCTCACCACTCGTGTCTGAGACCCAGTACTTC	CASSPLVSETQYF
14	NA	NA	TRBJ1-4	TRBV5-1	TGCGCCAGCAGCTCGGACAGTTTTAATGAAAAACTGTTTTTT	CASSSDSFNEKLFF
15	NA	NA	TRBJ1-4	TRBV28	TGTGCCAGCAGTTTACCCCCGGTCGCTAATGAAAAACTGTTTTTT	CASSLPPVANEKLFF
15	TRBD1	NA	TRBJ1-4	TRBV7-9	TGTGCCAGCAGCTCATACAGGGGAACTAATGAAAAACTGTTTTTT	CASSSYRGTNEKLFF
15	NA	medium-sized	TRBJ2-7	TRBV21-1	TGTGCCAGCAGCAAAGCACCGGGGGGGACCTACGAGCAGTACTTC	CASSKAPGGTYEQYF
14	TRBD1	NA	TRBJ1-5	TRBV6-5	TGTGCCAGCAGCAGGGACAGGACCAATCAGCCCCAGCATTTT	CASSRDRTNQPQHF
19	TRBD2	NA	TRBJ2-1	TRBV7-9	TGTGCCAGCAGCAGAGAAACGGGACTAGCGGGGGGGGCGATCAATGAGCAGTTCTTC	CASSRETGLAGGAINEQFF
11	NA	once	TRBJ1-5	TRBV12-1	TGTGCCAGCATCCGTAATCAGCCCCAGCATTTT	CASIRNQPQHF
14	TRBD1	NA	TRBJ1-2	TRBV28	TGTGCCAGCAGTTTACCGGACAGGGTTGCTGGCTACACCTTC	CASSLPDRVAGYTF
15	NA	NA	TRBJ2-7	TRBV5-6	TGTGCCAGCAGCTTGAGGGGGGGGCCCCCCTACGAGCAGTACTTC	CASSLRGGPPYEQYF
14	TRBD2	NA	TRBJ2-2	TRBV5-1	TGCGCCAGCTCTCTAGCGGGAGGTACCGGGGAGCTGTTTTTT	CASSLAGGTGELFF
14	NA	NA	TRBJ2-1	TRBV2	TGTGCCAGACAGGGAAGGGACTCCTACAATGAGCAGTTCTTC	CARQGRDSYNEQFF
16	NA	NA	TRBJ2-1	TRBV5-1	TGCGCCAGCAGCTTGGGTAGCGAGGCAGAAGGTCATGAGCAGTTCTTC	CASSLGSEAEGHEQFF
10	NA	once	TRBJ2-1	TRBV30	TGTGCCTGGGGACTACGAGGACAGTTCTTC	CAWGLRGQFF
14	NA	NA	TRBJ1-1	TRBV10-3	TGTGCCATCAACGCAGGAGGTATGAACACTGAAGCTTTCTTT	CAINAGGMNTEAFF
14	TRBD1	once	TRBJ1-2	TRBV19	TGTGCCAGTAGCAACCTACAGGGGGACTATGGCTACACCTTC	CASSNLQGDYGYTF
14	NA	NA	TRBJ1-1	TRBV27	TGTGCCAGCAGTCCGGGGGGCGGGTCCACTGAAGCTTTCTTT	CASSPGGGSTEAFF
14	NA	NA	TRBJ1-3	TRBV9	TGTGCCAGCAGCGTAGGAGACTCTGGAAACACCATATATTTT	CASSVGDSGNTIYF